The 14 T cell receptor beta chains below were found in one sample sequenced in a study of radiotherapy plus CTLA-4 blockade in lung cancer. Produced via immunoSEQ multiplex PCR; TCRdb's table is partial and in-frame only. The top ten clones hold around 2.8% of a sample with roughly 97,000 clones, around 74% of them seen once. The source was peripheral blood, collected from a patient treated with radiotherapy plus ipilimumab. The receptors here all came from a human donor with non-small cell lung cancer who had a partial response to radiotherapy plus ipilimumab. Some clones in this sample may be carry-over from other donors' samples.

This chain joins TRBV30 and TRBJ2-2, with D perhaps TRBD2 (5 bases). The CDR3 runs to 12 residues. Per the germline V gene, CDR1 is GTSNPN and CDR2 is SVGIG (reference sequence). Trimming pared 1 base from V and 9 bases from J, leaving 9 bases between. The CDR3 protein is CAWSGGHRELFF. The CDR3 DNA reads TGTGCCTGGAGTGGAGGGCACCGGGAGCTGTTTTTT.

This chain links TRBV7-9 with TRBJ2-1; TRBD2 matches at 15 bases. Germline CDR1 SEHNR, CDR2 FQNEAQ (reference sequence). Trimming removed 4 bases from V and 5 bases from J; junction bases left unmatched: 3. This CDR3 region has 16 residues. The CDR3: CASSYWTSGRDNEQFF. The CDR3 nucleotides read TGTGCCAGCAGCTATTGGACTAGCGGGAGGGACAATGAGCAGTTCTTC.

CDR3 amino acids: CASSWGTGPDYEQYF. Here the CDR3 DNA reads TGTGCCAGCAGTTGGGGGACAGGACCCGACTACGAGCAGTACTTC. The gene calls are TRBV6-5 and TRBJ2-5; 8 nucleotides match TRBD1. The tail of the sequence fits TRBJ2-7 better, so the J call may be wrong. This CDR3 has 15 residues. CDR1 is MNHEY and CDR2 is SVGAGI in the germline V gene.

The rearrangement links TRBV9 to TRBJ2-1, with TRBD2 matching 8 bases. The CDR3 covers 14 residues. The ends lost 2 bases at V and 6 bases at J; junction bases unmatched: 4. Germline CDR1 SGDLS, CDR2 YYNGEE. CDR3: CASSVGGAGNEQFF. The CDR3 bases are TGTGCCAGCAGCGTCGGGGGGGCGGGCAATGAGCAGTTCTTC.

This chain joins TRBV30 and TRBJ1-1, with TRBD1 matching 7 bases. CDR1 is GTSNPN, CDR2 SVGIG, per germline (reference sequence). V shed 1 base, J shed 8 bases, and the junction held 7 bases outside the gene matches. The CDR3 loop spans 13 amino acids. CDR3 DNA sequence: TGTGCCTGGAGTGGACAGGGCGTATGGGAAGCTTTCTTT. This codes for CAWSGQGVWEAFF.

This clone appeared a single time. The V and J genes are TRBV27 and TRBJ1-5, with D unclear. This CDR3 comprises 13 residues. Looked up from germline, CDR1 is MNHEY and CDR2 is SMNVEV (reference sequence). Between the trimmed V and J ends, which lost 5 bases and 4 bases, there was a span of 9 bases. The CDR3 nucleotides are TGTGCCAGCAGTGCGCCGCCTAATCAGCCCCAGCATTTT. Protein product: CASSAPPNQPQHF.

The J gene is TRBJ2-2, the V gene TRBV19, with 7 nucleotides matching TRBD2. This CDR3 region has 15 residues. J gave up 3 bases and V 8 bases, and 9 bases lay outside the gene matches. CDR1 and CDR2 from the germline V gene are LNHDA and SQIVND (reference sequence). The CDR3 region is CASSTLARHTGELFF. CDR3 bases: TGTGCCAGTTCTACACTAGCGCGGCACACCGGGGAGCTGTTTTTT.

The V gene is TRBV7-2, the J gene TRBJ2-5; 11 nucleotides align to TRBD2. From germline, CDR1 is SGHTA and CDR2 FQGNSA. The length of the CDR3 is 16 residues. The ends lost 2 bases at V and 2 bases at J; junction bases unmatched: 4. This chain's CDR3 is CASSLLVAGGQETQYF. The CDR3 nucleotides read TGTGCCAGCAGCTTATTAGTAGCGGGGGGGCAAGAGACCCAGTACTTC.

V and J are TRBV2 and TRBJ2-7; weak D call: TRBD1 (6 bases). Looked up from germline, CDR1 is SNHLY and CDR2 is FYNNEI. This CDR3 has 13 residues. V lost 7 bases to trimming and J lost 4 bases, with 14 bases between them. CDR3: CASKDSEMYEQYF. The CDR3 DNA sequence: TGTGCCAGCAAGGACAGCGAGATGTACGAGCAGTACTTC.

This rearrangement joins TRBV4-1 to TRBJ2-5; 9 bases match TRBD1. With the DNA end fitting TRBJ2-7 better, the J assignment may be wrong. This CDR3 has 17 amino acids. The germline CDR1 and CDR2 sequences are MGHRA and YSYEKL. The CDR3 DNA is TGCGCCAGCAGCCGGGAGCTCGGGACAGGGTACTCCTACGAGCAGTACTTC. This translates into CASSRELGTGYSYEQYF.

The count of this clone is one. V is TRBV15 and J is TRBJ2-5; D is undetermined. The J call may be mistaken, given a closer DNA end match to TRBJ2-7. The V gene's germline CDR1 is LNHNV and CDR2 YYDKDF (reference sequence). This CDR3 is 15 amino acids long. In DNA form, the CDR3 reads TGTGCCACCAGCAGAGAGAGAGGTCTGAGCTACGAGCAGTACTTC. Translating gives CATSRERGLSYEQYF.

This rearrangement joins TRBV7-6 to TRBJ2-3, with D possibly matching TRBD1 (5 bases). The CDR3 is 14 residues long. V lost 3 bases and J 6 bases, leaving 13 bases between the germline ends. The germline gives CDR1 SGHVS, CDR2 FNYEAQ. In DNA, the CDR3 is TGTGCCAGCAGCTTTTTAAGGGGTGGGGATACGCAGTATTTT. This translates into CASSFLRGGDTQYF.

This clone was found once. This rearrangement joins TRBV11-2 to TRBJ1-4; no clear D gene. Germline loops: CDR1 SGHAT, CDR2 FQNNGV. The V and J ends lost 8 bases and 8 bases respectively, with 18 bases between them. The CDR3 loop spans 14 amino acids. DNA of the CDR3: TGTGCCAGCGAATCGGCAGGTGGGCGAGAAAAACTGTTTTTT. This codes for CASESAGGREKLFF.

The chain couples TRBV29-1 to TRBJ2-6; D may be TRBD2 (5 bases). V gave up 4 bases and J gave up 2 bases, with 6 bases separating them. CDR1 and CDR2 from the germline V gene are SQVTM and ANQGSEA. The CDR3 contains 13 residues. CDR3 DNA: TGCAGCGTTGTCGGGGCTGGGGCCAACGTCCTGACTTTC. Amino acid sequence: CSVVGAGANVLTF. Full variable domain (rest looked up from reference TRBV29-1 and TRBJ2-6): SAVISQKPSRDICQRGTSLTIQCQVDSQVTMMFWYRQQPGQSLTLIATANQGSEATYESGFVIDKFPISRPNLTFSTLTVSNMSPEDSSIYLCSVVGAGANVLTFGAGSRLTVL.